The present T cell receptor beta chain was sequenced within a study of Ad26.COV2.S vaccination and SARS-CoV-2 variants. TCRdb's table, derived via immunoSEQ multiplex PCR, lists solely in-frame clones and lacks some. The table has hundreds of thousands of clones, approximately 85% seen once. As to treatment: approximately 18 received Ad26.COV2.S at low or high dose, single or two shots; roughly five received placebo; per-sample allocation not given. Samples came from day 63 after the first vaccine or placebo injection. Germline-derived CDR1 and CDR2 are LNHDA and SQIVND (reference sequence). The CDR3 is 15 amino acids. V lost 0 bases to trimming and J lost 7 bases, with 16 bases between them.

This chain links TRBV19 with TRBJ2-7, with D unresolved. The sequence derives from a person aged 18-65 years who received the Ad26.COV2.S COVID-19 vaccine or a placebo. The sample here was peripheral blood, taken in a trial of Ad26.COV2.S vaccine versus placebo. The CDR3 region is CASSIDHQATGEQYF. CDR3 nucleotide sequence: TGTGCCAGTAGTATAGATCACCAGGCTACCGGGGAGCAGTACTTC. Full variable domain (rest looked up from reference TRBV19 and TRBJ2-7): DGGITQSPKYLFRKEGQNVTLSCEQNLNHDAMYWYRQDPGQGLRLIYYSQIVNDFQKGDIAEGYSVSREKKESFPLTVTSAQKNPTAFYLCASSIDHQATGEQYFGPGTRLTVT.